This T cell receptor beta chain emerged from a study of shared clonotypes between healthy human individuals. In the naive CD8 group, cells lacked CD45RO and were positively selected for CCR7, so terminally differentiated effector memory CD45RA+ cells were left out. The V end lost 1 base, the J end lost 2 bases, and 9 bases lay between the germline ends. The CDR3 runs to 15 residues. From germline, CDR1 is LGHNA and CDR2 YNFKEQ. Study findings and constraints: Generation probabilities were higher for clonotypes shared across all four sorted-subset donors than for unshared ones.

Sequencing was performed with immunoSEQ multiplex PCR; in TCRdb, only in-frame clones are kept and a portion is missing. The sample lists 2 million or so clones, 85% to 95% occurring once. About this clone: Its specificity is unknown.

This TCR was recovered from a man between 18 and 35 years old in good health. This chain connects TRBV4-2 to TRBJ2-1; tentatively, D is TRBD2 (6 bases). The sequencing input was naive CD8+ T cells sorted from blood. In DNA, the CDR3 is TGTGCCAGCAGCCAAGGACTAGTGGCCTACAATGAGCAGTTCTTC. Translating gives CASSQGLVAYNEQFF.